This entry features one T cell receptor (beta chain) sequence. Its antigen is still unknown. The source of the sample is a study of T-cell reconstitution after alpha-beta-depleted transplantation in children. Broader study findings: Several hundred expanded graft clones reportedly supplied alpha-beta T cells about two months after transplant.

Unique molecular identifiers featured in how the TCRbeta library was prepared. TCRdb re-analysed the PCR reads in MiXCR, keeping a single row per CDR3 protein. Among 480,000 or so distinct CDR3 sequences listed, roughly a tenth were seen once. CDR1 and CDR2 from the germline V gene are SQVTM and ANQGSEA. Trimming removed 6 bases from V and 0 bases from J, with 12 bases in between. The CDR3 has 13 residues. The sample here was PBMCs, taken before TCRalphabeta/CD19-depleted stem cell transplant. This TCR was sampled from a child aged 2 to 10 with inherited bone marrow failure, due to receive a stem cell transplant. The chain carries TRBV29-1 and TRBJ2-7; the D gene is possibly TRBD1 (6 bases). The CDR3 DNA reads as TGCAGCGTCCTACAGGGATACTCCTACGAGCAGTACTTC. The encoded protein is CSVLQGYSYEQYF.